A single sample gave rise to the 31 T cell receptor beta chains below, sequenced in a study of blood T cell repertoires in COVID-19. Clones were read by immunoSEQ multiplex PCR, and TCRdb kept only the in-frame ones, dropping some. The sample records approximately 120,000 clones, 86% being singletons. Sequencing was done on a sample of peripheral blood. The receptors come from a human donor in a cohort sampled during active COVID-19.

The chain employs TRBV20-1 and TRBJ1-5, with no clear D. Germline-derived CDR1 and CDR2 are DFQATT and SNEGSKA (reference sequence). This CDR3 is 14 amino acids long. Trimming cost V 3 bases and J 3 bases, with 12 bases left between them. The CDR3 is CSASAQRNNQPQHF. The DNA of the CDR3 is TGCAGTGCTAGTGCACAGCGGAACAATCAGCCCCAGCATTTT.

This clone was observed once. The J gene is TRBJ1-1, the V gene TRBV14; D is uncertain. The CDR3 is 15 residues long. Trimming removed 3 bases at V and 4 bases at J, with 15 bases between. CDR1 and CDR2 (germline): SGHDN, FVKESK. The CDR3 loop is CASSQLAGIITEAFF. The CDR3 DNA reads as TGTGCCAGCAGCCAGCTGGCGGGAATTATCACTGAAGCTTTCTTT. The whole variable domain, remainder taken from reference TRBV14 and TRBJ1-1, is EAGVTQFPSHSVIEKGQTVTLRCDPISGHDNLYWYRRVMGKEIKFLLHFVKESKQDESGMPNNRFLAERTGGTYSTLKVQPAELEDSGVYFCASSQLAGIITEAFFGQGTRLTVV.

The V call is TRBV10-2, the J call TRBJ1-3; D ambiguous. Germline assignment: CDR1 WSHSY and CDR2 SAAADI. The CDR3 is 13 amino acids. The ends were cut back, 9 bases at V and 0 bases at J, with 9 bases in the middle. The CDR3 DNA sequence: TGCGCCAGTAGCCGGTCCTCTGGAAACACCATATATTTT. This encodes CASSRSSGNTIYF.

This chain connects TRBV11-3 to TRBJ2-7; 7 nucleotides align to TRBD1. This CDR3 spans 15 amino acids. V shed 2 bases, J shed 5 bases, and the junction held 9 bases outside the gene matches. Germline V gene sequence: CDR1 SGHNT, CDR2 YENEEA. In DNA, the CDR3 is TGTGCCAGCAGCTTAAAGTGGGACAGCCTCCACGAGCAGTACTTC. It codes for CASSLKWDSLHEQYF.

This chain joins TRBV6-5 and TRBJ2-7, with a tentative D call TRBD1 (6 bases). The CDR3 is made up of 15 amino acids. V lost 6 bases and J lost 1, with 16 bases in between. CDR1 is MNHEY, CDR2 SVGAGI, per germline. The CDR3 loop reads CASRPTGPSSYEQYF. The CDR3 nucleotides are TGTGCCAGCAGACCAACAGGGCCGTCTTCCTACGAGCAGTACTTC.

This sequence joins TRBV19 and TRBJ2-1, with 13 bases matching TRBD2. The CDR3 contains 18 residues. Germline V gene lookup returns CDR1 LNHDA and CDR2 SQIVND (reference sequence). V was clipped by 4 bases and J by 0 bases; unmatched bases: 6. CDR3 sequence: CASSNGLAGARSYNEQFF. CDR3 in DNA: TGTGCCAGTAGTAATGGACTAGCGGGAGCCCGCTCCTACAATGAGCAGTTCTTC.

The rearrangement uses TRBV5-1 and TRBJ2-1; possible D gene TRBD2, 6 bases. From germline, CDR1 is SGHRS and CDR2 YFSETQ. The CDR3 contains 14 residues. V dropped 4 bases and J dropped 9 bases, with 17 bases sitting between them. CDR3 protein: CASSLPGVRTEQFF. The CDR3 DNA follows: TGCGCCAGCAGCCTCCCGGGAGTGCGTACTGAGCAGTTCTTC.

The rearrangement links TRBV18 to TRBJ2-7, with 10 positions matching TRBD1. CDR3 size: 16 residues. Germline lookup yields CDR1 KGHSH and CDR2 LQKENI. Unmatched junction bases numbered 9, after V lost 3 bases and J lost 4 bases. The CDR3 here is CASSPQSGDRGYEQYF. CDR3 sequence (DNA): TGTGCCAGCTCACCTCAATCCGGGGACAGGGGTTACGAGCAGTACTTC.

The chain joins TRBV9 to TRBJ2-7; 11 nucleotides match TRBD2. This CDR3 spans 16 amino acids. The J segment lost 4 bases and the V segment lost 1 base, leaving 7 bases of the junction unmatched. CDR1 and CDR2 (germline): SGDLS, YYNGEE. The CDR3 nucleotides read TGTGCCAGCAGCGTACATCCGGGACTAGCGGAGTACGAGCAGTACTTC. Amino acid sequence: CASSVHPGLAEYEQYF.

V and J are TRBV5-1 and TRBJ2-7, with 8 bases matching TRBD1. With 2 bases clipped from V and 3 bases from J, the junction kept 7 bases outside the gene matches. The germline V gene has CDR1 SGHRS and CDR2 YFSETQ. The CDR3 totals 15 residues. CDR3 protein: CASSFSPDRDYEQYF. The CDR3 bases are TGCGCCAGCAGCTTTTCGCCGGACAGGGACTACGAGCAGTACTTC.

This rearrangement joins TRBV6-5 to TRBJ1-2; 7 positions agree with TRBD1. The junction had 4 bases not matched to a gene; V was cut back by 5 bases and J by 7 bases. The CDR3 spans 12 residues. Looked up from germline, CDR1 is MNHEY and CDR2 is SVGAGI. This CDR3 is CASSQQGLGYTF. Here the CDR3 DNA reads TGTGCCAGCAGTCAACAGGGGCTTGGCTACACCTTC.

This clone was observed once. As DNA, the CDR3 is TGCAGCGTTGCCCCTACGTGGGAGACCCAGTACTTC. Residues: CSVAPTWETQYF. The V call is TRBV29-1, the J call TRBJ2-5; no reliable D call. This CDR3 has 12 amino acids. V lost 4 bases and J 5 bases, leaving 11 bases between the germline ends. Germline lookup yields CDR1 SQVTM and CDR2 ANQGSEA.

The J gene is TRBJ2-1, the V gene TRBV19; TRBD2 matches 8 bases. The ends lost 4 bases at V and 9 bases at J; junction bases unmatched: 8. The length of the CDR3 is 14 residues. The germline CDR1 and CDR2 sequences are LNHDA and SQIVND (reference sequence). The CDR3 nucleotides are TGTGCCAGTAGTACCCCGGGGGGGCTGGGTGAGCAGTTCTTC. Translation gives CASSTPGGLGEQFF. Together with reference TRBV19 and TRBJ2-1, the CDR3 gives the full variable domain: DGGITQSPKYLFRKEGQNVTLSCEQNLNHDAMYWYRQDPGQGLRLIYYSQIVNDFQKGDIAEGYSVSREKKESFPLTVTSAQKNPTAFYLCASSTPGGLGEQFFGPGTRLTVL.

V usage is TRBV20-1 and J usage is TRBJ2-7; 11 bases agree with TRBD1. With V trimmed by 3 bases and J by 7 bases, 11 bases remained unmatched. Germline assignment: CDR1 DFQATT and CDR2 SNEGSKA (reference sequence). The CDR3 is made up of 15 amino acids. The CDR3 DNA reads TGCAGTGCTAGTTACCCGGGACAGGGGGATTTGGAGCAGTACTTC. Protein: CSASYPGQGDLEQYF.

The chain carries TRBV28 and TRBJ1-2, with 7 positions matching TRBD1. This CDR3 has 14 residues. From germline, CDR1 is MDHEN and CDR2 SYDVKM. Trimming cost V 6 bases and J 4 bases; bases outside gene matches: 8. The CDR3 DNA is TGTGCCAGCAGATACCTCCGGGACAGCTATGGCTACACCTTC. Residues: CASRYLRDSYGYTF.

V and J are TRBV12-3 or TRBV12-4 and TRBJ2-5; a weak D match, TRBD1 (6 bases). V was shortened by 2 bases and J by 3 bases, with 7 bases between the two germline ends. CDR3 length: 13 residues. In DNA, the CDR3 is TGTGCCAGCAGTTTATCAGGGGAAGAGACCCAGTACTTC. Translated, it gives CASSLSGEETQYF.

As DNA, the CDR3 is TGTGCCAGCAGCCTTGGACTAGCGGGCTTCACCGGGGAGCTGTTTTTT. Translated, it gives CASSLGLAGFTGELFF. The chain is built from TRBV9 and TRBJ2-2, with TRBD2 identical over 11 bases. With 4 bases clipped from V and 4 bases from J, the junction kept 6 bases outside the gene matches. The CDR3 loop spans 16 amino acids. Germline assignment: CDR1 SGDLS and CDR2 YYNGEE. The entire variable domain, with the rest obtained from reference TRBV9 and TRBJ2-2, is as follows: DSGVTQTPKHLITATGQRVTLRCSPRSGDLSVYWYQQSLDQGLQFLIQYYNGEERAKGNILERFSAQQFPDLHSELNLSSLELGDSALYFCASSLGLAGFTGELFFGEGSRLTVL.

This sequence joins TRBV3-1 (or the pseudogene TRBV3-2) and TRBJ2-2; 9 bases line up with TRBD1. Germline V lookup: CDR1 LGHDT, CDR2 YNNKEL (reference sequence). V lost 7 bases and J lost 6; bases outside the gene matches: 0. The CDR3 covers 12 residues. The DNA for the CDR3 is TGTGCCAGCAACAGGGGGCCCGGGGAGCTGTTTTTT. Translating gives CASNRGPGELFF.

This clone was counted between two and nine times. The rearrangement links TRBV7-2 to TRBJ2-5; 13 bases line up with TRBD2. Germline V gene sequence: CDR1 SGHTA, CDR2 FQGNSA. The CDR3 has 18 amino acids. The V and J ends lost 5 bases and 1 base, in that order; junction bases with no gene match: 10. The CDR3 coding sequence is TGTGCCAGCAGCCACGGGAAGACTAGCGGGAGGCCCCAAGAGACCCAGTACTTC. Residues: CASSHGKTSGRPQETQYF.

The rearrangement links TRBV28 to TRBJ2-7, with D possibly being TRBD2 (7 bases). Trimming cost V 3 bases and J 2 bases, with 17 bases left between them. The CDR3 consists of 16 residues. CDR1 is MDHEN, CDR2 SYDVKM, per germline. The CDR3 region has the DNA TGTGCCAGCAGTTTGAGGGGGGGGAACAAGACCTACGAGCAGTACTTC. Amino acids: CASSLRGGNKTYEQYF. The whole variable domain, remainder taken from reference TRBV28 and TRBJ2-7, is DVKVTQSSRYLVKRTGEKVFLECVQDMDHENMFWYRQDPGLGLRLIYFSYDVKMKEKGDIPEGYSVSREKKERFSLILESASTNQTSMYLCASSLRGGNKTYEQYFGPGTRLTVT.

The gene calls are TRBV12-5 and TRBJ2-2, with 10 bases matching TRBD2. Looked up from germline, CDR1 is LGHNT and CDR2 is FRNRAP. V shed 6 bases and J 3 bases; nucleotides not matched to a gene: 7. CDR3 length: 16 residues. The CDR3 loop is CASGRATSGYTGELFF. CDR3 bases: TGTGCTAGTGGACGCGCGACTAGCGGGTACACCGGGGAGCTGTTTTTT. Supplemented by reference TRBV12-5 and TRBJ2-2, the full variable domain reads DARVTQTPRHKVTEMGQEVTMRCQPILGHNTVFWYRQTMMQGLELLAYFRNRAPLDDSGMPKDRFSAEMPDATLATLKIQPSEPRDSAVYFCASGRATSGYTGELFFGEGSRLTVL.

The chain uses TRBV28 and TRBJ2-1; 8 bases map to TRBD2. Germline V gene data show CDR1 as MDHEN and CDR2 as SYDVKM. V shed 6 bases and J 7 bases; nucleotides not matched to a gene: 14. The CDR3 totals 16 residues. Written as DNA, the CDR3 is TGTGCCAGCAGACGCCCGGGACTAGAAGCTTCAAATGAGCAGTTCTTC. It codes for CASRRPGLEASNEQFF.

This clone was counted once. The chain links TRBV4-1 to TRBJ1-5; TRBD1 matches 7 bases. From germline, CDR1 is MGHRA and CDR2 YSYEKL. The CDR3 totals 16 residues. The junction had 4 bases not matched to a gene; V was cut back by 1 base and J by 1 base. The CDR3 region has the DNA TGCGCCAGCAGCCAAGCGACAGGGACAAGCAATCAGCCCCAGCATTTT. This sequence encodes CASSQATGTSNQPQHF.

This clone was seen a handful of times. The V gene is TRBV30, the J gene TRBJ1-1, with TRBD1 matching 10 bases. Germline CDR1 is GTSNPN and CDR2 is SVGIG (reference sequence). This CDR3 spans 15 amino acids. V lost 0 bases to trimming and J lost 4 bases; unmatched junction nucleotides: 5. The CDR3 protein is CAWSVWGQGSTEAFF. CDR3 sequence (DNA): TGTGCCTGGAGTGTATGGGGACAGGGGAGCACTGAAGCTTTCTTT.

The chain carries TRBV7-2 and TRBJ2-5; no clear D gene. Germline values: CDR1 SGHTA, CDR2 FQGNSA. Trimming removed 6 bases from V and 5 bases from J, with 19 bases in between. The CDR3 is 15 amino acids. CDR3 protein: CASSPDFLSRETQYF. In DNA, the CDR3 is TGTGCCAGCAGTCCTGACTTTCTTTCGAGGGAGACCCAGTACTTC.

This clone was detected only once. J is TRBJ1-1 and V is TRBV28; no clear D. Germline values: CDR1 MDHEN, CDR2 SYDVKM. The V and J ends lost 3 bases and 1 base respectively, with 6 bases between them. This CDR3 comprises 13 residues. This CDR3 reads CASSFPGNTEAFF. The CDR3 DNA is TGTGCCAGCAGTTTTCCGGGGAACACTGAAGCTTTCTTT.

J is TRBJ2-3 and V is TRBV7-9; D is perhaps TRBD2 (5 bases). The ends were cut back, 4 bases at V and 2 bases at J, with 13 bases in the middle. Per germline, CDR1 SEHNR and CDR2 FQNEAQ (reference sequence). The CDR3 is 15 amino acids. The CDR3 DNA follows: TGTGCCAGCAGCTCCCAAGCGGAGTACACAGATACGCAGTATTTT. Amino acid sequence: CASSSQAEYTDTQYF.

This chain links TRBV7-2 with TRBJ1-6, with D unresolved. The germline V and J ends were trimmed by 4 bases and 7 bases, with 8 bases remaining between them. This CDR3 has 13 residues. Per the germline V gene, CDR1 is SGHTA and CDR2 is FQGNSA. The CDR3 region has the DNA TGTGCCAGCAGCTATTCGGGGAATTCACCCCTCCACTTT. Its translation is CASSYSGNSPLHF.

The V and J genes are TRBV28 and TRBJ2-7, with a tentative D call TRBD2 (5 bases). This CDR3 is 15 amino acids long. Germline V gene lookup returns CDR1 MDHEN and CDR2 SYDVKM. Trimming removed 2 bases from V and 0 bases from J, with 11 bases in between. The CDR3 DNA is TGTGCCAGCAGTTTAGGCCCCCGGGGCTCCTACGAGCAGTACTTC. Translating it yields CASSLGPRGSYEQYF. The entire variable domain, with the rest obtained from reference TRBV28 and TRBJ2-7, is as follows: DVKVTQSSRYLVKRTGEKVFLECVQDMDHENMFWYRQDPGLGLRLIYFSYDVKMKEKGDIPEGYSVSREKKERFSLILESASTNQTSMYLCASSLGPRGSYEQYFGPGTRLTVT.

V is TRBV6-1 and J is TRBJ1-2, with a tentative D call TRBD1 (5 bases). The CDR3 consists of 14 residues. CDR1 is MNHNS, CDR2 SASEGT, per germline. With 3 bases removed from V and 2 bases from J, the gap between germline ends came to 10 bases. CDR3 nucleotides: TGTGCCAGCAGTGACGGTCGGGGGAACTATGGCTACACCTTC. Translation: CASSDGRGNYGYTF.

The CDR3 reads CASSSRLASYEQYF. The CDR3 bases are TGTGCCAGCAGTTCTCGACTAGCTTCCTACGAGCAGTACTTC. This rearrangement joins TRBV27 to TRBJ2-7; 7 bases fit TRBD2. J lost 1 base, V lost 4 bases, and 4 bases had no gene match. Germline CDR1 is MNHEY and CDR2 is SMNVEV (reference sequence). The CDR3 runs to 14 residues.